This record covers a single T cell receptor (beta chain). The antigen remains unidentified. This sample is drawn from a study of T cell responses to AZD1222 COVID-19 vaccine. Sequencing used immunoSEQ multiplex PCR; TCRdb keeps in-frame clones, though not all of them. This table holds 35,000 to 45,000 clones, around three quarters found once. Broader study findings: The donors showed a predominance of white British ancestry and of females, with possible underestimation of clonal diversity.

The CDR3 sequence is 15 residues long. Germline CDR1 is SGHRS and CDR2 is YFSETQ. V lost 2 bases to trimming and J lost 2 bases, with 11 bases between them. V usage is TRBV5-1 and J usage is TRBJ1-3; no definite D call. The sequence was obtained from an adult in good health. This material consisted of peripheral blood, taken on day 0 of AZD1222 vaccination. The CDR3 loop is CASSLGLVAGNTIYF. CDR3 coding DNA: TGCGCCAGCAGCTTAGGTCTCGTGGCTGGAAACACCATATATTTT.